This T cell receptor beta chain stems from a study of identical twins. General study points: Cross-sectional statistical analysis was relied on for the conclusions, without the same donors being followed.

Deletions cut 6 bases from V and 0 bases from J, with 10 bases between. This CDR3 has 13 amino acids. Germline loops: CDR1 DFQATT, CDR2 SNEGSKA (reference sequence). MiXCR, run by TCRdb on the 5' RACE reads, gives a single entry per CDR3 protein. The repertoire holds around 480,000 distinct CDR3 sequences, with roughly an eighth as singletons. As to this clonotype: Its antigen is still unknown.

This sample also belongs to another study, concerning yellow fever vaccine responses in identical twins.

The chain employs TRBV20-1 and TRBJ2-3; no clear D. The receptor comes from a woman younger than 30 in good health. Sequenced material: CD4+ T cells sorted from blood. The CDR3 sequence: CSAVGGSTDTQYF. As DNA, the CDR3 is TGCAGTGCCGTCGGCGGTAGCACAGATACGCAGTATTTT.